This entry features one T cell receptor (beta chain) sequence. Its antigen target is currently unknown. The input lacks base qualities; no much larger clone sits a single base away. The sample was run on an Illumina HiSeq 2000. TCR beta chain libraries were generated by multiplex PCR amplification. High-throughput sequencing was used to analyze the amplified TCR beta chain products. TCRdb applied fastp at Q25 and MiXCR to the public reads, then kept only in-frame beta chains. When rows share a CDR3 protein, they turn into one entry using the most common DNA and genes. The sample table lists tens of thousands of distinct CDR3 sequences, over 25% of them with a count of one. The ten largest clones capture over 7.5% of the sample. This entry is derived from a study of breast tumors, draining lymph nodes, adjacent tissues (dated by TCRdb to the mid-2010s). About the full investigation: Breast cancer patients provided tumor, adjacent nontumor tissue and axillary lymph nodes, and the study compared the TCR beta repertoires across these three sources. The study aimed to assess the relationships and possible T-cell exchange between tumor, surrounding tissue and draining lymph node repertoires in human breast cancer.

The study at large found these results: The similarity between tumor and nontumor tissue repertoires was significantly greater in luminal-like breast cancer than in basal-like breast cancer. The data were considered consistent with most tumor T cells being derived from the lymph node and subsequently expanding within tumor tissue. Tumors showed preferential V and J gene usage, and their T-cell repertoire diversity fell below that of lymph nodes yet above that of nontumor tissue. The study presented the conclusion that tumor T cells originate in lymph nodes as consistent with a hypothesis, not as something directly demonstrated.

Trimming costs V 4 bases and J 9 bases, and their ends lie 14 bases apart. CDR1 and CDR2, looked up from the germline V gene, are SGDLS and YYNGEE. The CDR3 spans 13 residues, from the cysteine through the phenylalanine. The read is trimmed to its CDR3 DNA, 39 bases read in frame from base 1. Lymph node samples were obtained from the axillary draining lymph nodes of breast cancer patients. Recombination linked TRBV9 to TRBJ2-1; D gene: possibly TRBD2, on 5 matching bases. The receptor comes from a female donor with breast cancer. Some clones in this sample may be carry-over from other donors' samples. Material: axillary lymph node tissue. The CDR3 reads as follows: CASSTGRSGEQFF. The nucleotides are TGTGCCAGCAGCACGGGAAGGTCGGGTGAGCAGTTCTTC. Joined to the reference TRBV9 and TRBJ2-1 proteins, this CDR3 gives the full variable domain: DSGVTQTPKHLITATGQRVTLRCSPRSGDLSVYWYQQSLDQGLQFLIQYYNGEERAKGNILERFSAQQFPDLHSELNLSSLELGDSALYFCASSTGRSGEQFFGPGTRLTVL.